These 26 T cell receptor beta chains originate from one sample sequenced in a study of T cell responses to AZD1222 COVID-19 vaccine. Sequencing was performed with immunoSEQ multiplex PCR; in TCRdb, only in-frame clones are kept and a portion is missing. Among more than 95,000 clones listed, over 90% were seen once. The input for sequencing was peripheral blood, taken on day 0 of AZD1222 vaccination. Every receptor here comes from an adult in good health.

The chain uses TRBV6-6 and TRBJ2-2; 9 bases line up with TRBD2. The CDR3 has 16 amino acids. The V segment lost 6 bases and the J segment 7 bases; nucleotides outside the gene matches: 12. CDR1 and CDR2 from the germline V gene are MNHNY and SVGAGI (reference sequence). CDR3 loop: CASSQLAGWNIGELFF. Written as DNA, the CDR3 is TGTGCCAGCAGCCAGCTAGCGGGATGGAATATCGGGGAGCTGTTTTTT.

This clone appeared a single time. V and J are TRBV6-6 and TRBJ2-7; the match to TRBD2 covers 7 bases. The germline V gene has CDR1 MNHNY and CDR2 SVGAGI (reference sequence). V lost 7 bases and J lost 2; bases outside the gene matches: 14. The CDR3 is made up of 16 amino acids. The CDR3 sequence is CASTPLGGDYPYEQYF. The CDR3 coding sequence is TGTGCCAGCACCCCCCTTGGGGGGGATTATCCCTACGAGCAGTACTTC.

The V call is TRBV5-1, the J call TRBJ2-2; D uncertain. CDR3 length: 18 residues. Germline-derived CDR1 and CDR2 are SGHRS and YFSETQ. With 0 bases removed from V and 4 bases from J, the gap between germline ends came to 19 bases. CDR3 residues: CASSLVAHQWGITGELFF. DNA of the CDR3: TGCGCCAGCAGCTTGGTGGCGCACCAGTGGGGTATCACCGGGGAGCTGTTTTTT.

This clone was seen just once. The J gene is TRBJ2-5, the V gene TRBV9, with D unresolved. With 4 bases removed from V and 0 bases from J, the gap between germline ends came to 16 bases. The germline V gene has CDR1 SGDLS and CDR2 YYNGEE. The CDR3 runs to 16 residues. The CDR3: CASSQGGRSYQETQYF. CDR3 DNA: TGTGCCAGCAGCCAAGGTGGCAGAAGTTACCAAGAGACCCAGTACTTC.

The chain employs TRBV3-1 (or the pseudogene TRBV3-2) and TRBJ2-5; 12 bases match TRBD2. Germline CDR1 is LGHDT and CDR2 is YNNKEL (reference sequence). Trimming took 4 bases from V and 3 from J; bases not matched to a gene: 9. This CDR3 is built from 17 residues. In nucleotides, the CDR3 is TGTGCCAGCAGCCCGACTAGCGGGAGAGAGGGGGAAGAGACCCAGTACTTC. Its protein is CASSPTSGREGEETQYF.

The chain is built from TRBV15 and TRBJ1-2; D possibly corresponds to TRBD1 (6 bases). CDR1 and CDR2 from the germline V gene are LNHNV and YYDKDF (reference sequence). This CDR3 region has 13 residues. Trimming removed 0 bases from V and 8 bases from J, with 10 bases in between. DNA for the CDR3: TGTGCCACCAGCAGAGATCCAGGGGACGGCTACACCTTC. Residues: CATSRDPGDGYTF. The full variable domain, its missing parts supplied by reference TRBV15 and TRBJ1-2, is DAMVIQNPRYQVTQFGKPVTLSCSQTLNHNVMYWYQQKSSQAPKLLFHYYDKDFNNEADTPDNFQSRRPNTSFCFLDIRSPGLGDTAMYLCATSRDPGDGYTFGSGTRLTVV.

This chain connects TRBV19 to TRBJ2-2; D is tentatively TRBD1 or TRBD2 (6 bases each). The CDR3 is 14 amino acids. V dropped 5 bases and J dropped 6 bases, with 13 bases sitting between them. Germline assignment: CDR1 LNHDA and CDR2 SQIVND (reference sequence). CDR3: CASSGGGLAGELFF. DNA of the CDR3: TGTGCCAGTAGTGGAGGGGGGTTGGCCGGGGAGCTGTTTTTT.

This clone is a singleton in its sample. The rearrangement uses TRBV7-9 and TRBJ2-2; D not resolved. Germline CDR1 is SEHNR and CDR2 is FQNEAQ (reference sequence). V lost 2 bases to trimming and J lost 2 bases, with 6 bases between them. This CDR3 spans 14 amino acids. Here the CDR3 reads CASSLNSNTGELFF. The CDR3 DNA sequence: TGTGCCAGCAGCTTAAACAGCAACACCGGGGAGCTGTTTTTT.

Note on this clone: A read error may account for a junction end that differs from germline. This chain connects TRBV7-9 to TRBJ1-4; a possible D gene is TRBD1 (5 bases). The CDR3 sequence is 12 residues long. Germline values: CDR1 SEHNR, CDR2 FQNEAQ (reference sequence). CDR3 sequence reads: CASSLFQGTTVW. CDR3 coding DNA: TGTGCCAGCAGCTTATTTCAGGGTACTACTGTCTGG.

The rearrangement uses TRBV2 and TRBJ2-1, with D hard to call. Trimming shortened V by 5 bases and J by 2 bases, and 10 bases separated the two germline ends. The germline V gene encodes CDR1 SNHLY and CDR2 FYNNEI. CDR3 length equals 14 residues. The CDR3 protein is CASSNGRAYNEQFF. The CDR3 nucleotides are TGTGCCAGCAGTAACGGACGTGCCTACAATGAGCAGTTCTTC.

The chain links TRBV19 to TRBJ1-5, with unresolved D. CDR1 LNHDA and CDR2 SQIVND come from the germline V gene (reference sequence). The CDR3 is 14 residues long. Trimming removed 10 bases from V and 3 bases from J, with 16 bases in between. In DNA form, the CDR3 reads TGTGCCACCAAAAGCAAGACTTCCAATCAGCCCCAGCATTTT. Translated: CATKSKTSNQPQHF.

The chain uses TRBV11-3 and TRBJ1-1; D perhaps matches TRBD1 (6 bases). CDR3 length: 16 amino acids. Germline assignment: CDR1 SGHNT and CDR2 YENEEA. Trimming shortened V by 5 bases and J by 1 base, and 17 bases separated the two germline ends. The CDR3, as DNA: TGTGCCAGCAGCACCCTCCCGCCGGGGGCGAACACTGAAGCTTTCTTT. Translating it yields CASSTLPPGANTEAFF.

This chain connects TRBV27 to TRBJ2-2; D perhaps matches TRBD2 (6 bases). The germline V gene has CDR1 MNHEY and CDR2 SMNVEV (reference sequence). Trimming left V 2 bases short and J 4 bases short, with 11 bases between. The CDR3 extends over 15 amino acids. DNA of the CDR3: TGTGCCAGCAGTTTAGTCGGGGGTAGCACCGGGGAGCTGTTTTTT. Its translation is CASSLVGGSTGELFF.

The CDR3 loop is CASRGGWLRGTDTQYF. In DNA, the CDR3 is TGTGCCAGTAGGGGGGGGTGGCTCAGAGGCACAGATACGCAGTATTTT. This rearrangement joins TRBV19 to TRBJ2-3; 7 bases fit TRBD2. V trimming: 6 bases; J trimming: 1 base; junction bases outside the gene matches: 10. Germline V gene sequence: CDR1 LNHDA, CDR2 SQIVND (reference sequence). The CDR3 is 16 amino acids.

The CDR3 sequence: CASSPSWGRFAEAFF. CDR3 coding DNA: TGTGCCAGCAGCCCATCGTGGGGGAGATTCGCTGAAGCTTTCTTT. This chain connects TRBV7-9 to TRBJ1-1; D possibly corresponds to TRBD1 (5 bases). CDR1 is SEHNR, CDR2 FQNEAQ, per germline (reference sequence). V lost 5 bases and J 6 bases, leaving 19 bases between the germline ends. This CDR3 comprises 15 residues.

The V gene is TRBV19, the J gene TRBJ1-3, with D perhaps TRBD1 (5 bases). The CDR3 is 16 amino acids. From germline, CDR1 is LNHDA and CDR2 SQIVND (reference sequence). Trimming stripped 7 bases from V and 6 bases from J, with 22 bases between. CDR3 loop: CASTRMTTARQNTIYF. CDR3 nucleotides: TGTGCCAGTACCAGGATGACGACAGCCAGGCAAAACACCATATATTTT.

On this clone itself: At one boundary the junction diverges from the germline segment, which might be a read error. The J gene is TRBJ2-1, the V gene TRBV7-9; D might be TRBD2 (5 bases). CDR3 length: 12 amino acids. Looked up from germline, CDR1 is SEHNR and CDR2 is FQNEAQ (reference sequence). The CDR3 nucleotides are TGTGCCAGCAGCCTCGGGCCTTTCCAGGAGGTCTTC. It codes for CASSLGPFQEVF.

The genes are TRBV24-1 and TRBJ2-5; 10 bases align to TRBD2. The CDR3 has 16 residues. The germline V gene has CDR1 KGHDR and CDR2 SFDVKD. The J segment lost 5 bases and the V segment lost 1 base, leaving 6 bases of the junction unmatched. CDR3 DNA: TGTGCCACCAGTGATTTTCTAGCGGGAGAGGGGGAGACCCAGTACTTC. Protein product: CATSDFLAGEGETQYF.

The J gene is TRBJ1-2, the V gene TRBV9, with a weak D call TRBD1 (5 bases). The CDR3 loop spans 13 amino acids. Germline assignment: CDR1 SGDLS and CDR2 YYNGEE. The V gene lost 3 bases and the J gene lost 4 bases, with 10 bases spanning the gap. The CDR3 region has the DNA TGTGCCAGCAGCGCTACAGGTACCTATGGCTACACCTTC. It is translated as CASSATGTYGYTF.

This clone showed up just once. The genes are TRBV6-5 and TRBJ1-2; D not certain. This CDR3 spans 13 amino acids. Looked up from germline, CDR1 is MNHEY and CDR2 is SVGAGI. Trimming removed 10 bases from V and 7 bases from J, with 19 bases in between. The CDR3 region is CATTAGMARGYTF. For the CDR3, the DNA is TGTGCCACCACGGCGGGGATGGCCCGTGGCTACACCTTC.

J is TRBJ1-1 and V is TRBV7-3; tentatively, D is TRBD1 (5 bases). From germline, CDR1 is SGHTA and CDR2 FQGTGA. V was trimmed by 5 bases and J by 4 bases, leaving 11 bases between them. The CDR3 has 13 residues. The CDR3 reads CASSGGDGTEAFF. The CDR3 region has the DNA TGTGCCAGCAGCGGAGGGGATGGCACTGAAGCTTTCTTT.

The chain uses TRBV4-1 and TRBJ1-1, with D uncertain. This CDR3 comprises 12 residues. Trimming took 4 bases from V and 7 from J, leaving 10 bases between them. Germline CDR1 and CDR2: MGHRA and YSYEKL. As DNA, the CDR3 is TGCGCCAGCAGCCCAAATTTGGTTGAAGCTTTCTTT. It is translated as CASSPNLVEAFF.

The V and J genes are TRBV15 and TRBJ1-1; D gene ambiguous. Trimming shortened V by 1 base and J by 6 bases, and 3 bases separated the two germline ends. This CDR3 comprises 11 residues. Germline lookup yields CDR1 LNHNV and CDR2 YYDKDF (reference sequence). In nucleotides, the CDR3 is TGTGCCACCAGCAGAGGCCCTGAAGCTTTCTTT. Translation: CATSRGPEAFF.

The rearrangement links TRBV5-1 to TRBJ1-1; D is unclear. The V and J ends lost 4 bases and 1 base respectively, with 11 bases between them. The V gene's germline CDR1 is SGHRS and CDR2 YFSETQ. The CDR3 spans 14 residues. In nucleotides, the CDR3 is TGCGCCAGCAGCCGTCGGACGGAGAACACTGAAGCTTTCTTT. It specifies CASSRRTENTEAFF. The whole variable domain, remainder taken from reference TRBV5-1 and TRBJ1-1, is KAGVTQTPRYLIKTRGQQVTLSCSPISGHRSVSWYQQTPGQGLQFLFEYFSETQRNKGNFPGRFSGRQFSNSRSEMNVSTLELGDSALYLCASSRRTENTEAFFGQGTRLTVV.

The V and J genes are TRBV7-8 and TRBJ1-2, with 7 bases aligning to TRBD1. Germline V lookup: CDR1 SGHVS, CDR2 FQNEAQ. The CDR3 loop spans 14 amino acids. J was trimmed by 5 bases and V by 0 bases; bases with no gene match: 3. The chain's CDR3 is CASSLAQGEYGYTF. The CDR3 coding sequence is TGTGCCAGCAGCTTAGCCCAGGGGGAGTATGGCTACACCTTC.

The chain recombines TRBV4-1 with TRBJ1-1; TRBD1 agrees at 7 bases. V lost 3 bases to trimming and J lost 2 bases; unmatched junction nucleotides: 9. Looked up from germline, CDR1 is MGHRA and CDR2 is YSYEKL. The CDR3 covers 16 residues. The CDR3 DNA reads as TGCGCCAGCAGCCATCGCCCTCAGGGGGGAAACACTGAAGCTTTCTTT. Amino acid sequence: CASSHRPQGGNTEAFF.